Following are 13 T cell receptor beta chains from one sample sequenced in a study of blood T cell repertoires in COVID-19. Clones were sequenced by immunoSEQ multiplex PCR, and TCRdb holds only the in-frame ones, with some missing. This sample yields around 100,000 clones, of which around 85% are seen a single time; about 13% belongs to the top ten. The sample comprised peripheral blood. These receptors were taken from a human donor in a cohort sampled during active COVID-19.

The gene calls are TRBV4-1 and TRBJ1-5, with D possibly matching TRBD1 (5 bases). Trimming removed 3 bases at V and 2 bases at J, with 23 bases between. Germline V gives CDR1 MGHRA, CDR2 YSYEKL. The CDR3 consists of 19 residues. The CDR3 sequence: CASSHRPGLPPLGNQPQHF. The CDR3 DNA follows: TGCGCCAGCAGCCATAGACCGGGACTTCCCCCGCTAGGCAATCAGCCCCAGCATTTT.

V is TRBV4-3 and J is TRBJ2-1; D gene unclear. Per germline, CDR1 LGHNA and CDR2 YSLEER. This CDR3 is built from 14 residues. V dropped 1 base and J dropped 9 bases, with 13 bases sitting between them. CDR3 loop: CASSQGTAAGEQFF. As DNA, the CDR3 is TGCGCCAGCAGCCAAGGCACAGCCGCCGGTGAGCAGTTCTTC.

This clone was seen only once. V is TRBV6-5 and J is TRBJ1-2; no clear D. V dropped 4 bases and J dropped 4 bases, with 13 bases sitting between them. Germline V gene lookup returns CDR1 MNHEY and CDR2 SVGAGI. This CDR3 is 14 amino acids long. The CDR3 is CASSSSRFSYGYTF. CDR3 sequence (DNA): TGTGCCAGCAGTTCTAGTAGGTTTAGCTATGGCTACACCTTC.

The rearrangement links TRBV20-1 to TRBJ2-1; 9 bases align to TRBD2. The CDR3 totals 16 residues. Germline V gene data show CDR1 as DFQATT and CDR2 as SNEGSKA (reference sequence). The junction had 10 bases not matched to a gene; V was cut back by 3 bases and J by 4 bases. As DNA, the CDR3 is TGCAGTGCTAGTGGGTTAGCGGGGGCCCGATACAATGAGCAGTTCTTC. It codes for CSASGLAGARYNEQFF.

The chain employs TRBV27 and TRBJ2-1, with a possible D match to TRBD2 (5 bases). From germline, CDR1 is MNHEY and CDR2 SMNVEV (reference sequence). The CDR3 totals 15 residues. Trimming shortened V by 6 bases and J by 5 bases, and 17 bases separated the two germline ends. The CDR3 DNA reads as TGTGCCAGCAGAGGGCGCGGGCTACCCGACAATGAGCAGTTCTTC. Translation: CASRGRGLPDNEQFF.

The J gene is TRBJ2-7, the V gene TRBV19; 10 bases align to TRBD1. J lost 5 bases, V lost 6 bases, and 10 bases had no gene match. In germline, CDR1 is LNHDA, CDR2 SQIVND (reference sequence). The CDR3 is 15 residues long. The CDR3 spells CASSPRQGATNEQYF. The CDR3 DNA sequence: TGTGCCAGTAGCCCAAGACAGGGGGCAACGAACGAGCAGTACTTC. Full variable domain (missing parts from reference TRBV19 and TRBJ2-7): DGGITQSPKYLFRKEGQNVTLSCEQNLNHDAMYWYRQDPGQGLRLIYYSQIVNDFQKGDIAEGYSVSREKKESFPLTVTSAQKNPTAFYLCASSPRQGATNEQYFGPGTRLTVT.

The chain has TRBV3-1 (or the pseudogene TRBV3-2) and TRBJ1-1; D possibly corresponds to TRBD1 (6 bases). Trimming left V 1 base short and J 5 bases short, with 11 bases between. The germline gives CDR1 LGHDT, CDR2 YNNKEL (reference sequence). The CDR3 runs 14 residues. The DNA for the CDR3 is TGTGCCAGCAGCCAAGGGCAGGGGAAGACTGAAGCTTTCTTT. It translates to CASSQGQGKTEAFF.

V usage is TRBV12-3 or TRBV12-4 and J usage is TRBJ1-5; TRBD1 is a possible D gene (6 bases). The V gene lost 7 bases and the J gene lost 3 bases, with 10 bases spanning the gap. The CDR3 is 13 residues long. The CDR3 DNA is TGTGCCAGCAAGCAGGGGACCAATCAGCCCCAGCATTTT. Protein product: CASKQGTNQPQHF.

The chain is built from TRBV15 and TRBJ1-5; possible D gene TRBD1, 5 bases. Germline CDR1 reads LNHNV; CDR2 reads YYDKDF (reference sequence). The CDR3 extends over 17 amino acids. V was clipped by 0 bases and J by 3 bases, with 15 bases between them. CDR3 coding DNA: TGTGCCACCAGCAGAGATCGAGTTGAGGGACTCAATCAGCCCCAGCATTTT. Protein product: CATSRDRVEGLNQPQHF.

The V call is TRBV18, the J call TRBJ1-3, with D possibly TRBD1 on 5 matching bases. The CDR3 is 13 residues long. Germline V CDR1 and CDR2: KGHSH, LQKENI. Trimming took 8 bases from V and 3 from J, leaving 11 bases between them. The CDR3 loop is CASTRDSGNTIYF. DNA of the CDR3: TGTGCCAGCACACGCGACAGTGGAAACACCATATATTTT.

The J gene is TRBJ2-5, the V gene TRBV5-1; D unclear. Germline V gene data show CDR1 as SGHRS and CDR2 as YFSETQ. This CDR3 spans 14 amino acids. The germline V and J ends were trimmed by 5 bases and 4 bases, with 15 bases remaining between them. The CDR3 DNA sequence: TGCGCCAGCAGTCCGTTTGTATCGGGAGAGACCCAGTACTTC. It is translated as CASSPFVSGETQYF.

This clone occurred once. The rearrangement joins TRBV5-6 to TRBJ2-4; 7 nucleotides align to TRBD2. V lost 4 bases, J lost 4 bases, and 5 bases stayed unmatched. The CDR3 has 14 amino acids. CDR1 is SGHDT, CDR2 YYEEEE, per germline. The CDR3 DNA follows: TGTGCCAGCAGCCGGGGGGACTGGAAAAACATTCAGTACTTC. Its translation is CASSRGDWKNIQYF.

V gene TRBV11-2 combines with J gene TRBJ2-2; possible D gene TRBD1, 6 bases. V lost 3 bases and J 5 bases, leaving 10 bases between the germline ends. This CDR3 is 14 amino acids long. From germline, CDR1 is SGHAT and CDR2 FQNNGV. Here the CDR3 reads CASSLGAYTGELFF. CDR3 nucleotides: TGTGCCAGCAGCTTGGGGGCGTATACCGGGGAGCTGTTTTTT.